This TCR beta chain was captured in a study of blood T cell repertoires in COVID-19. Study context: The samples span acute and convalescent COVID-19 from the United States, Italy and Spain.

Clones were read by immunoSEQ multiplex PCR, and TCRdb kept only the in-frame ones, dropping some. The table has almost 50,000 clones, roughly 84% seen once. The CDR3 extends over 15 amino acids. In germline, CDR1 is SGHRS, CDR2 YFSETQ. Trimming removed 2 bases at V and 9 bases at J, with 18 bases between. This receptor was obtained from a man aged 50 to 60 with acute or convalescent COVID-19. The sequencing sample was made of peripheral blood. V and J are TRBV5-1 and TRBJ2-1, with D maybe TRBD1 (6 bases). For the CDR3, the DNA is TGCGCCAGCAGCTTCGGCCAGGGGAAGTTCAGTGAGCAGTTCTTC. Protein sequence: CASSFGQGKFSEQFF.